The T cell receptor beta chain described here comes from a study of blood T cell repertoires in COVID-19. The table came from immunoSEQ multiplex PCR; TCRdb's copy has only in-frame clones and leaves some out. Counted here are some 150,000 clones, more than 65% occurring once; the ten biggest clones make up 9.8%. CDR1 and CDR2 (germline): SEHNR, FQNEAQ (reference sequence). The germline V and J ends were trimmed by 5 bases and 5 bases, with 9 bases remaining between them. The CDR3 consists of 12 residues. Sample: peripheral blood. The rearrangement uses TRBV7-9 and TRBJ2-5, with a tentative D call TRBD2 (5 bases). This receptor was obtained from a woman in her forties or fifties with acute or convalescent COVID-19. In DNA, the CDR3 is TGTGCCAGCAGCCCCCGAGGGGAGACCCAGTACTTC. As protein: CASSPRGETQYF.